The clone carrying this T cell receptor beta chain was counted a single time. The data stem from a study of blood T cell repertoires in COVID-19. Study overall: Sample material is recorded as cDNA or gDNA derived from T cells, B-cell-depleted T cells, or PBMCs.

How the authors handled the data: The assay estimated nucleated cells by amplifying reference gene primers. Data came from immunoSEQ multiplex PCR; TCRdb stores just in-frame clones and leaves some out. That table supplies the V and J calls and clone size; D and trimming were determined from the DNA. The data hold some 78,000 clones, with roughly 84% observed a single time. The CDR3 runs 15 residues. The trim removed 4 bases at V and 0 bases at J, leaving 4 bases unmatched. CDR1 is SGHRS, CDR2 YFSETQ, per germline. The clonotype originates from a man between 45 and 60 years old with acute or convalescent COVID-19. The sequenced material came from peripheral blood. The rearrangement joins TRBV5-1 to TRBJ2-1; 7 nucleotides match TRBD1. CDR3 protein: CASSGGQASYNEQFF. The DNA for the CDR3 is TGCGCCAGCAGCGGCGGACAGGCCTCCTACAATGAGCAGTTCTTC.